This T cell receptor beta chain was retrieved from a study of blood T cell repertoires in COVID-19. Study in general: PBMCs, B-cell-depleted T cells, or T cells provided the cDNA or gDNA that made up the material.

The junction had 3 bases not matched to a gene; V was cut back by 6 bases and J by 3 bases. The germline gives CDR1 MNHEY, CDR2 SMNVEV (reference sequence). The CDR3 is 15 residues long. Profiling relied on immunoSEQ multiplex PCR, and the TCRdb table lists in-frame clones only, not all of them. The table records some 33,000 clones, around 83% of them present only once. The clonotype comes from a human donor in a cohort sampled during active COVID-19. Input material: peripheral blood. The J gene is TRBJ2-6, the V gene TRBV27; the match to TRBD1 covers 9 bases. This CDR3 reads CASRQGAYGANVLTF. The CDR3 region has the DNA TGTGCCAGCAGACAGGGGGCCTATGGGGCCAACGTCCTGACTTTC.